One sample yielded the 9 T cell receptor beta chains listed below, sequenced in a study of early T cells in non-severe SARS-CoV-2 infection. A single record per CDR3 protein comes from TCRdb applying MiXCR to the 5' RACE reads. The repertoire has around 100,000 distinct CDR3 sequences, 16% of them found once; the top ten carry roughly 1.2%. Sample: whole blood. These TCRs come from an adult who was a healthcare worker with PCR-confirmed SARS-CoV-2 infection or an uninfected control (not recorded which).

CDR3 in DNA: TGCAGTGCTAGAGCTGTAGCGGGAGGTTACGAGCAGTACTTC. This gives the protein CSARAVAGGYEQYF. The J gene is TRBJ2-7, the V gene TRBV20-1, with 10 bases aligning to TRBD2. The trim removed 1 base at V and 4 bases at J, leaving 4 bases unmatched. This CDR3 region has 14 residues. Per germline, CDR1 DFQATT and CDR2 SNEGSKA (reference sequence).

This clonotype was observed many times. The V gene is TRBV6-2 or TRBV6-3, the J gene TRBJ2-7, with 8 bases lining up with TRBD2. Germline loops: CDR1 MNHEY, CDR2 SVGEGT. This CDR3 is built from 14 residues. V lost 7 bases, J lost 0 bases, and 5 bases stayed unmatched. In DNA, the CDR3 is TGTGCCAGCAAGATCAGCGGGAGCTCCTACGAGCAGTACTTC. Its protein is CASKISGSSYEQYF.

The chain is built from TRBV3-1 and TRBJ2-6; no clear D gene. Trimming pared 1 base from V and 0 bases from J, leaving 7 bases between. Germline values: CDR1 LGHDT, CDR2 YNNKEL (reference sequence). The CDR3 has 16 amino acids. CDR3 loop: CASSQGGNSGANVLTF. DNA of the CDR3: TGTGCCAGCAGCCAAGGAGGAAACTCTGGGGCCAACGTCCTGACTTTC.

The rearrangement uses TRBV20-1 and TRBJ2-3; 10 bases are shared with TRBD2. The ends lost 5 bases at V and 1 base at J; junction bases unmatched: 12. Looked up from germline, CDR1 is DFQATT and CDR2 is SNEGSKA (reference sequence). The CDR3 sequence is 17 residues long. This CDR3 is CSAQIAGGDYGTDTQYF. DNA for the CDR3: TGCAGTGCTCAAATAGCGGGGGGAGACTATGGCACAGATACGCAGTATTTT.

The CDR3 coding sequence is TGCAGCGTCGACTCCCGTTATGGCGCTTTCTTT. Its translation is CSVDSRYGAFF. V and J are TRBV29-1 and TRBJ1-1; D is unclear. The CDR3 totals 11 residues. V lost 6 bases to trimming and J lost 11 bases, with 16 bases between them. From germline, CDR1 is SQVTM and CDR2 ANQGSEA.

V usage is TRBV7-9 and J usage is TRBJ1-2, with 7 bases aligning to TRBD1. There are 13 residues in the CDR3. Losses at the gene ends were 5 bases for V and 4 bases for J; bases not matched to a gene: 4. Germline CDR1 is SEHNR and CDR2 is FQNEAQ (reference sequence). Here the CDR3 DNA reads TGTGCCAGCAGCCACGGACAGGCCTATGGCTACACCTTC. Its protein is CASSHGQAYGYTF. The full variable domain, rest sourced from reference TRBV7-9 and TRBJ1-2, is DTGVSQNPRHKITKRGQNVTFRCDPISEHNRLYWYRQTLGQGPEFLTYFQNEAQLEKSRLLSDRFSAERPKGSFSTLEIQRTEQGDSAMYLCASSHGQAYGYTFGSGTRLTVV.

The chain couples TRBV28 to TRBJ2-5; TRBD1 agrees at 7 bases. This CDR3 is built from 16 residues. The germline CDR1 and CDR2 sequences are MDHEN and SYDVKM. V trimming: 6 bases; J trimming: 0 bases; junction bases outside the gene matches: 10. The CDR3 region has the DNA TGTGCCAGCAGCCCCCCGGGACAGCCGTACCAAGAGACCCAGTACTTC. Translated: CASSPPGQPYQETQYF.

This CDR3 reads CASSLRGPGELFF. The CDR3, as DNA: TGTGCCAGCAGCCTAAGGGGGCCCGGGGAGCTGTTTTTT. The rearrangement joins TRBV7-2 to TRBJ2-2, with 7 bases matching TRBD1. Germline CDR1 is SGHTA and CDR2 is FQGNSA. This CDR3 has 13 amino acids. V lost 5 bases to trimming and J lost 6 bases; unmatched junction nucleotides: 3. Full variable domain (rest looked up from reference TRBV7-2 and TRBJ2-2): GAGVSQSPSNKVTEKGKDVELRCDPISGHTALYWYRQSLGQGLEFLIYFQGNSAPDKSGLPSDRFSAERTGGSVSTLTIQRTQQEDSAVYLCASSLRGPGELFFGEGSRLTVL.

This clonotype has just a few counts. The chain recombines TRBV12-3 or TRBV12-4 with TRBJ1-5; no firm D call. This CDR3 is 14 amino acids long. Trimming pared 3 bases from V and 6 bases from J, leaving 12 bases between. This chain's CDR3 is CASSFAGGSQPQHF. CDR3 nucleotides: TGTGCCAGCAGTTTCGCGGGTGGGAGTCAGCCCCAGCATTTT.